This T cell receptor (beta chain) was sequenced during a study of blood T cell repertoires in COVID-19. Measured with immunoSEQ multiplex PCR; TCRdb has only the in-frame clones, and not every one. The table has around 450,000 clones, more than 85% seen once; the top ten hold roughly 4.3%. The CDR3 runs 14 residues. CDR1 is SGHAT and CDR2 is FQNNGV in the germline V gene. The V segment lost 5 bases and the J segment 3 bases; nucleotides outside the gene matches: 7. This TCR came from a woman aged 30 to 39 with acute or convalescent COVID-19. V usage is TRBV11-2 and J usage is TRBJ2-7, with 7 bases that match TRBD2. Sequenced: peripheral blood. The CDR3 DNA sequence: TGTGCCAGCAGCCAGGGAGGGGCCTTCTACGAGCAGTACTTC. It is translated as CASSQGGAFYEQYF.